These 22 T cell receptor beta chains share one sample of origin, sequenced in a study of shared clonotypes between healthy human individuals. The protocol was immunoSEQ multiplex PCR, while the TCRdb copy is restricted to in-frame clones and leaves out a portion. This table holds approximately 2.4 million clones, 95% found once. Sequencing was performed on naive CD4+ T cells sorted from blood. Stated subset: CD45RA+ positively selected. The source is a man aged 18-30 years in good health.

V gene TRBV7-9 combines with J gene TRBJ1-5, with D perhaps matching TRBD1 (6 bases). The CDR3 spans 15 residues. Per the germline V gene, CDR1 is SEHNR and CDR2 is FQNEAQ (reference sequence). Trimming took off 4 bases at V and 2 bases at J, with 12 bases between the two ends. The CDR3 region is CASSYQGPGNQPQHF. CDR3 DNA: TGTGCCAGCAGCTATCAGGGGCCGGGCAATCAGCCCCAGCATTTT.

The genes are TRBV2 and TRBJ1-2; 8 nucleotides line up with TRBD1. The CDR3 runs to 13 residues. CDR1 is SNHLY and CDR2 is FYNNEI in the germline V gene. V lost 2 bases to trimming and J lost 6 bases; unmatched junction nucleotides: 2. The CDR3 loop is CASSESGGNGYTF. The CDR3 DNA is TGTGCCAGCAGTGAATCAGGGGGCAATGGCTACACCTTC.

The chain has TRBV11-2 and TRBJ1-4; D unresolved. V lost 5 bases, J lost 5 bases, and 9 bases lay in between. This CDR3 is built from 13 residues. Germline CDR1 and CDR2: SGHAT and FQNNGV. In DNA form, the CDR3 reads TGTGCCAGCAGCCCCGGGATGAATGAAAAACTGTTTTTT. Amino acids: CASSPGMNEKLFF.

This clone was recorded once. This chain connects TRBV5-4 to TRBJ2-3, with D tentatively TRBD1 or TRBD2 (5 bases each). This CDR3 spans 15 amino acids. The V gene lost 3 bases and the J gene lost 1 base, with 12 bases spanning the gap. Germline CDR1 SGHNT, CDR2 YYREEE (reference sequence). The CDR3 reads CASSSAGSGTDTQYF. The CDR3 region has the DNA TGTGCCAGCAGCTCTGCAGGGAGCGGCACAGATACGCAGTATTTT.

V gene TRBV7-2 combines with J gene TRBJ2-5, with 10 bases identical to TRBD2. Germline V gene lookup returns CDR1 SGHTA and CDR2 FQGNSA. The CDR3 length is 16 residues. With 1 base clipped from V and 5 bases from J, the junction kept 7 bases outside the gene matches. CDR3 residues: CASSLVISGGRETQYF. DNA for the CDR3: TGTGCCAGCAGCTTAGTTATTAGCGGGGGGAGGGAGACCCAGTACTTC.

This chain joins TRBV10-3 and TRBJ2-7, with 9 bases that match TRBD2. This CDR3 has 15 amino acids. With V trimmed by 3 bases and J by 6 bases, 9 bases remained unmatched. Germline CDR1 is ENHRY and CDR2 is SYGVKD. Here the CDR3 reads CAISEGLAGMGEQYF. The CDR3 bases are TGTGCCATCAGTGAAGGCCTAGCGGGAATGGGCGAGCAGTACTTC.

This chain uses TRBV7-9 with TRBJ2-7; no definite D call. The V end lost 0 bases, the J end lost 4 bases, and 4 bases lay between the germline ends. Germline V gene data show CDR1 as SEHNR and CDR2 as FQNEAQ (reference sequence). CDR3 length: 12 residues. CDR3 sequence reads: CASSLAIYEQYF. The CDR3 DNA reads TGTGCCAGCAGCTTAGCCATTTACGAGCAGTACTTC.

The genes are TRBV30 and TRBJ1-3; possible D gene TRBD1, 5 bases. Germline V lookup: CDR1 GTSNPN, CDR2 SVGIG (reference sequence). V gave up 1 base and J gave up 0 bases, with 13 bases separating them. The CDR3 contains 16 residues. CDR3 sequence: CAWSAPGRASGNTIYF. In DNA form, the CDR3 reads TGTGCCTGGAGTGCGCCGGGACGGGCCTCTGGAAACACCATATATTTT.

The chain links TRBV11-3 to TRBJ2-7; D perhaps matches TRBD2 (5 bases). V was trimmed by 5 bases and J by 9 bases, leaving 11 bases between them. Germline CDR1 is SGHNT and CDR2 is YENEEA. The CDR3 length is 11 residues. The CDR3 is CASSNGLLQYF. The CDR3, as DNA: TGTGCCAGCAGCAACGGACTCCTGCAGTACTTC.

V is TRBV6-6 and J is TRBJ1-1, with 8 positions matching TRBD1. The J segment lost 2 bases and the V segment lost 6 bases, leaving 11 bases of the junction unmatched. The length of the CDR3 is 16 residues. Germline lookup yields CDR1 MNHNY and CDR2 SVGAGI (reference sequence). The CDR3 DNA reads as TGTGCCAGCAGACTCGGACAGGGATACGTCAACACTGAAGCTTTCTTT. Translated: CASRLGQGYVNTEAFF.

This chain connects TRBV10-3 to TRBJ1-1, with a tentative D call TRBD1 (5 bases). Trimming took off 4 bases at V and 4 bases at J, with 16 bases between the two ends. Germline loops: CDR1 ENHRY, CDR2 SYGVKD. This CDR3 spans 15 amino acids. The DNA of the CDR3 is TGTGCCATCAGTGTTTCTCAGGGCTTTGGCACTGAAGCTTTCTTT. Amino acid sequence: CAISVSQGFGTEAFF.

This chain connects TRBV6-1 to TRBJ2-7; D is unresolved. The CDR3 runs 13 residues. V was trimmed by 3 bases and J by 3 bases, leaving 9 bases between them. Germline CDR1 and CDR2: MNHNS and SASEGT. CDR3 bases: TGTGCCAGCAGTGAGGGCTCTTACTACGAGCAGTACTTC. Translated, it gives CASSEGSYYEQYF.

The J gene is TRBJ2-1, the V gene TRBV6-5; 10 bases agree with TRBD2. CDR3 size: 13 residues. V gave up 8 bases and J gave up 10 bases; unmatched junction bases: 8. CDR1 and CDR2 (germline): MNHEY, SVGAGI. CDR3 nucleotides: TGTGCCAGCTCCCGGACTAGCGGTCGGGAGCAGTTCTTC. Translated, it gives CASSRTSGREQFF.

The V call is TRBV5-1, the J call TRBJ2-1; no clear D gene. The CDR3 has 14 residues. V lost 0 bases and J lost 5, with 9 bases in between. The germline gives CDR1 SGHRS, CDR2 YFSETQ. The CDR3 region is CASSLAFVDNEQFF. The CDR3 region has the DNA TGCGCCAGCAGCTTGGCCTTCGTCGACAATGAGCAGTTCTTC.

About this clone itself: Germline is not matched at one junction end, which may reflect a read error. The chain employs TRBV7-7 and TRBJ2-5, with 10 bases aligning to TRBD1. The CDR3 consists of 13 residues. Looked up from germline, CDR1 is SSHAT and CDR2 is FNYEAQ (reference sequence). The CDR3 DNA reads TGTGCTAGCAGCCCGACAGGGGGCGAGACCCAGTACTTC. Translation: CASSPTGGETQYF.

V is TRBV2 and J is TRBJ2-7; TRBD1 matches at 7 bases. Trimming cost V 6 bases and J 5 bases; bases outside gene matches: 10. The CDR3 spans 14 residues. CDR1 and CDR2 (germline): SNHLY, FYNNEI. The CDR3 nucleotides are TGTGCCAGCAGGAGACAGGGAAAGTCAGACGAGCAGTACTTC. Its protein is CASRRQGKSDEQYF.

CDR3 residues: CASSLGWREAQDTQYF. The CDR3 DNA sequence: TGCGCCAGCAGCTTGGGTTGGCGGGAGGCCCAAGATACGCAGTATTTT. The chain links TRBV5-1 to TRBJ2-3; 8 positions agree with TRBD2. J gave up 5 bases and V 0 bases, and 8 bases lay outside the gene matches. This CDR3 has 16 amino acids. The germline gives CDR1 SGHRS, CDR2 YFSETQ.

This chain joins TRBV5-4 and TRBJ2-3, with 11 bases aligning to TRBD2. V was clipped by 4 bases and J by 0 bases; unmatched bases: 4. CDR1 SGHNT and CDR2 YYREEE come from the germline V gene (reference sequence). The CDR3 covers 16 residues. The chain's CDR3 is CASSATSGASTDTQYF. The DNA of the CDR3 is TGTGCCAGCAGCGCGACTAGCGGGGCTAGCACAGATACGCAGTATTTT.

The V call is TRBV5-1, the J call TRBJ1-1; D unresolved. This CDR3 spans 13 amino acids. Trimming took off 4 bases at V and 0 bases at J, with 7 bases between the two ends. Germline V gene sequence: CDR1 SGHRS, CDR2 YFSETQ. The CDR3 is CASSNVVNTEAFF. Written as DNA, the CDR3 is TGCGCCAGCAGCAACGTAGTGAACACTGAAGCTTTCTTT.

V gene TRBV19 combines with J gene TRBJ2-7; 7 nucleotides align to TRBD2. Germline V gene lookup returns CDR1 LNHDA and CDR2 SQIVND (reference sequence). V dropped 7 bases and J dropped 5; count of bases not matched to a gene: 14. The CDR3 consists of 15 residues. As DNA, the CDR3 is TGTGCCAGTAAAAATTCTGGGGGGGGAAGCGACGAGCAGTACTTC. It is translated as CASKNSGGGSDEQYF.

The V gene is TRBV11-2, the J gene TRBJ1-3; D might be TRBD1 (5 bases). CDR3 length: 17 amino acids. Germline V gives CDR1 SGHAT, CDR2 FQNNGV. V lost 3 bases to trimming and J lost 0 bases, with 15 bases between them. The CDR3 sequence is CASSFVPSGASGNTIYF. The CDR3 DNA follows: TGTGCCAGCAGCTTCGTCCCATCCGGGGCCTCTGGAAACACCATATATTTT.

J is TRBJ1-2 and V is TRBV10-2; unclear D gene. The CDR3 sequence is 13 residues long. The V gene's germline CDR1 is WSHSY and CDR2 SAAADI. The V and J ends lost 5 bases and 6 bases respectively, with 13 bases between them. The CDR3 DNA reads TGCGCCAGCAGTCTCCCAGGTGTGGATGGCTACACCTTC. Amino acids: CASSLPGVDGYTF.